Listed below are T cell receptor beta chains from one sample, sequenced in a study of blood T cell repertoires in COVID-19. The data were produced by immunoSEQ multiplex PCR, yet TCRdb's version contains in-frame clones alone and is incomplete. The sample carries over 80,000 clones, 83% recorded once. The material sequenced was peripheral blood. These receptors were taken from a woman aged 60-75 years with acute or convalescent COVID-19. The CDR3 runs from the conserved cysteine through the conserved F or W. A D gene is named only where the DNA matches it firmly.

TRBV5-1,TRBJ1-4,TRBD1,CASSLMGQGSNEKLFF,TGCGCCAGCAGCTTGATGGGACAGGGGTCTAATGAAAAACTGTTTTTT
TRBV27,TRBJ1-6,TRBD1,CASSLDRESYNSPLHF,TGTGCCAGCAGTTTGGACAGGGAGTCCTATAATTCACCCCTCCACTTT
TRBV5-1,TRBJ2-1,-,CASSLLPTGPPYNEQFF,TGCGCCAGCAGCTTGCTTCCGACAGGCCCACCATACAATGAGCAGTTCTTC
TRBV30,TRBJ1-1,-,CAWRMLVAEAFF,TGTGCCTGGAGAATGCTAGTAGCTGAAGCTTTCTTT
TRBV6-2/TRBV6-3,TRBJ1-3,-,CASSYRRGAGNTIYF,TGTGCCAGCAGTTATCGACGGGGAGCAGGAAACACCATATATTTT
TRBV30,TRBJ2-5,TRBD2,CARSVAGVETQYF,TGTGCCCGATCGGTAGCGGGAGTAGAGACCCAGTACTTC
TRBV5-1,TRBJ1-1,TRBD1,CASSLSGTGGTEAFF,TGCGCCAGCAGCTTGTCCGGGACAGGGGGCACTGAAGCTTTCTTT
TRBV10-1,TRBJ1-2,-,CASSESVNYGYTF,TGTGCCAGCAGTGAATCTGTCAACTATGGCTACACCTTC
TRBV6-6,TRBJ1-5,TRBD1,CASGQGASNQPQHF,TGTGCCAGCGGTCAGGGGGCAAGCAATCAGCCCCAGCATTTT
TRBV5-6,TRBJ2-7,TRBD1,CASSLGTGDEQYF,TGTGCCAGCAGCTTGGGGACAGGGGACGAGCAGTACTTC
TRBV5-1,TRBJ2-7,TRBD1,CASSSGQVVYEQYF,TGCGCCAGCAGCTCCGGACAGGTAGTGTACGAGCAGTACTTC
TRBV2,TRBJ2-7,TRBD1,CASSRDSNNEQYF,TGTGCCAGCAGCCGGGACAGTAATAACGAGCAGTACTTC